A selection of T cell receptor beta chains follows, all from one sample in a study of blood T cell dynamics during melanoma immunotherapy. Repertoires were generated with immunoSEQ multiplex PCR, while TCRdb's copy carries only in-frame clones and drops some. The sample includes 9,900 or so clones, approximately 84% seen only once; the top ten take 14%. The sequences come from blood, collected from a patient treated with checkpoint blockade. The receptors stem from a human donor with melanoma. Both conserved end residues are part of each CDR3. The order of the fields is J gene, D gene, V gene, clone size, CDR3 DNA, CDR3 protein. D genes are given only for firm matches. Where a row states a size, it is once, few, many or the class of an expanded clone; other rows omit it.

TRBJ2-2 TRBD1 TRBV19 . TGTGCCAGTAGTGGGACAGGGGACACCGGGGAGCTGTTTTTT CASSGTGDTGELFF
TRBJ2-3 . TRBV30 once TGTGCCTGGCGCCCCTCTCCGGATACGCAGTATTTT CAWRPSPDTQYF
TRBJ1-1 . TRBV14 . TGTGCCAGCAGCCAACCGGGCATGAACACTGAAGCTTTCTTT CASSQPGMNTEAFF
TRBJ2-3 TRBD1 TRBV30 . TGTGCCTGGAGTACCGGGACAGGCCAGTATTTT CAWSTGTGQYF
TRBJ2-5 . TRBV5-8 . TGTGCCAGCAGCTTGGGGTACGGAGACGAGACCCAGTACTTC CASSLGYGDETQYF
TRBJ1-4 TRBD1 TRBV7-8 . TGTGCCAGCAGCCCAGAGGGGGGACAGGGGAAGGAACTGTTTTTT CASSPEGGQGKELFF
TRBJ1-1 TRBD1 TRBV25-1 . TGTGCCAGCAGTGAATTTCAGGGGGCCACCACTGAAGCTTTCTTT CASSEFQGATTEAFF
TRBJ1-2 TRBD1 TRBV4-1 . TGCGCCAGCAGCCACGCTCTGGTGGGGACAGAAGGCTACACCTTC CASSHALVGTEGYTF
TRBJ2-7 . TRBV7-2 . TGTGCCAGCAGCTTAGAGGCAGGGAGCTACGAGCAGTACTTC CASSLEAGSYEQYF
TRBJ2-3 . TRBV12-5 . TGTGCTAGTGGTATCGGGGGATACACAGATACGCAGTATTTT CASGIGGYTDTQYF
TRBJ1-2 TRBD1 TRBV28 few TGTGCCAGCAGTCCATCTCAGACAGGGATGAACTATGGCTACACCTTC CASSPSQTGMNYGYTF
TRBJ1-5 . TRBV7-9 few TGTGCCAGCAGCGAGGCGAAGAGCAATCAGCCCCAGCATTTT CASSEAKSNQPQHF
TRBJ2-5 TRBD2 TRBV7-2 once TGTGCCAGCAGCTTAGAGCTAGCGGGGGGACGGGAGACCCAGTACTTC CASSLELAGGRETQYF
TRBJ2-1 . TRBV6-4 . TGTGCCAGCAGTATCACAGGTTTCTCCTACAATGAGCAGTTCTTC CASSITGFSYNEQFF
TRBJ2-3 . TRBV18 . TGTGCCAGCTCACCACGAATGACAGATACGCAGTATTTT CASSPRMTDTQYF
TRBJ1-2 . TRBV6-5 . TGTGCCAGCAGTTACGCCGAGATGGATGGCTACACCTTC CASSYAEMDGYTF
TRBJ1-2 . TRBV2 . TGTGCCAGTCAGACAGACCCCTTCTATGGCTACACCTTC CASQTDPFYGYTF
TRBJ2-7 . TRBV28 . TGTGCCAGCAGTTACTCCTACGAGCAGTACTTC CASSYSYEQYF
TRBJ1-4 . TRBV7-6 . TGTGCCAGCAGCTTAGAGCCTCCCGGGGCCACTGGTGAAAAACTGTTTTTT CASSLEPPGATGEKLFF
TRBJ2-7 TRBD1 TRBV11-3 . TGTGCCAGCAGCTCAGACAGGGAAGAGCAGTACTTC CASSSDREEQYF
TRBJ2-6 . TRBV7-2 . TGTGCCAGCAGCTTAGGGGGGCAGGCTGGGGCCAACGTCCTGACTTTC CASSLGGQAGANVLTF
TRBJ2-5 TRBD2 TRBV5-4 . TGTGCCAGCAGCTTGGGTAGCGGGGGGGAAGAGACCCAGTACTTC CASSLGSGGEETQYF
TRBJ2-3 . TRBV7-3 . TGTGCCAGCAGCTTAGCGGCGGGGCGCAGCACAGATACGCAGTATTTT CASSLAAGRSTDTQYF
TRBJ2-7 . TRBV6-5 . TGTGCCAGCACCCAGGGGGGCCCTTCCTACGAGCAGTACTTC CASTQGGPSYEQYF
TRBJ1-1 TRBD1 TRBV30 . TGTGCCTTCACGGGACAGTTGAACACTGAAGCTTTCTTT CAFTGQLNTEAFF
TRBJ1-1 . TRBV28 few TGTGCCAGCAGTGGGAACACTGAAGCTTTCTTT CASSGNTEAFF
TRBJ2-1 . TRBV6-6 . TGTGCCAGCAGCCCACCAGGGGGACCGGGGGATGTGCAGTTCTTC CASSPPGGPGDVQFF
TRBJ2-1 . TRBV5-1 . TGCGCCAGCAGCTTGGAGGTAGGGAATGAGCAGTTCTTC CASSLEVGNEQFF
TRBJ1-1 . TRBV9 few TGTGCCAGCAGCGAAGGGGCGGGTGAAGCTTTCTTT CASSEGAGEAFF
TRBJ1-6 TRBD1 TRBV7-9 . TGTGCCAGCAGCCTGACAGGGAATAATTCACCCCTCCACTTT CASSLTGNNSPLHF
TRBJ2-3 TRBD2 TRBV6-4 . TGTGCCAGCAGTCCCAGCGGGGGGTCAGATACGCAGTATTTT CASSPSGGSDTQYF
TRBJ2-3 . TRBV15 few TGTGCCACCGTGACGGGGAGGGATACGCAGTATTTT CATVTGRDTQYF
TRBJ2-5 . TRBV7-9 . TGTGCCAGCAGCTTCGGGACTCCGGAGGAGGAGACCCAGTACTTC CASSFGTPEEETQYF
TRBJ2-1 TRBD2 TRBV11-2 once TGTGCCAGCAGCTGGGAGGGGACTGAGCAGTTCTTC CASSWEGTEQFF
TRBJ1-4 TRBD1 TRBV2 few TGTGCCAGCGGACAGGGACTCGGGGAAAAACTGTTTTTT CASGQGLGEKLFF
TRBJ1-6 . TRBV7-3 . TGTGCCAGCAGCTTAACGTCGACAGCAAATTCACCCCTCCACTTT CASSLTSTANSPLHF
TRBJ2-4 . TRBV4-3 . TGCGCCAGCAGCCAAAGTTCTCCGGGGCCTTTCTCTATTCAGTACTTC CASSQSSPGPFSIQYF
TRBJ2-1 . TRBV5-6 . TGTGCCAGCAGCTTAGAATCCCGGGGGGCGTACAATGAGCAGTTCTTC CASSLESRGAYNEQFF
TRBJ2-1 . TRBV11-3 . TGTGCCAGCAGCCCCCGAGGGGTGGGCAATGAGCAGTTCTTC CASSPRGVGNEQFF
TRBJ1-2 . TRBV16 . TGTGCCAGCAGCCAATTTCAAGGGGACCGAGGTGGCACCTTC CASSQFQGDRGGTF
TRBJ2-7 TRBD1 TRBV10-2 . TGCGCCAGCAGTGAGGACAGGGGCCGGACCTACGAGCAGTACTTC CASSEDRGRTYEQYF